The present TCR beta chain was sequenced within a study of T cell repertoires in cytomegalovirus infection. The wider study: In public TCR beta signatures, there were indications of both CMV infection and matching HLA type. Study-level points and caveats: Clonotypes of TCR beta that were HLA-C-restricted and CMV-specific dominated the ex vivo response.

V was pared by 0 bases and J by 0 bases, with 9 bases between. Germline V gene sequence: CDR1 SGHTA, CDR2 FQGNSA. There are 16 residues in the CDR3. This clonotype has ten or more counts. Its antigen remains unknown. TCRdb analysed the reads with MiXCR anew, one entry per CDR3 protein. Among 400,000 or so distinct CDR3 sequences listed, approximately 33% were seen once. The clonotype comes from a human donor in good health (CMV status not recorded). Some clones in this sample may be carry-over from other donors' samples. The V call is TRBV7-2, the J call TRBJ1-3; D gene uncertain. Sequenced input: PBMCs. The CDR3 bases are TGTGCCAGCAGCTTAGCACTTGCGGACTCTGGAAACACCATATATTTT. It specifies CASSLALADSGNTIYF.